The present TCR beta chain was sequenced within a study of response to subunit inactivated influenza vaccine. Findings and limits, study-wide: The study's authors posited that every seasonal influenza vaccination enlists few new T cells.

This clonotype was observed a few times. Its cognate antigen is unknown. One entry per CDR3 protein, called by TCRdb with MiXCR from the RT-PCR reads. The sample carries 710,000 or so distinct CDR3 sequences, approximately 15% recorded once. Trimming pared 2 bases from V and 0 bases from J, leaving 8 bases between. There are 15 residues in the CDR3. The germline gives CDR1 MNHEY, CDR2 SVGAGI. The chain employs TRBV6-5 and TRBJ1-5, with D uncertain. Sequencing was performed on PBMCs from blood, taken about 13 days after vaccination. This receptor was taken from a man aged 50 or older who received an inactivated influenza vaccine. The DNA of the CDR3 is TGTGCCAGCAGTTACAGGGTTTATAGCAATCAGCCCCAGCATTTT. Protein: CASSYRVYSNQPQHF.